This T cell receptor beta chain was documented in a study of technical replicates of blood from several donors. This CDR3 region has 15 residues. Germline CDR1 SGHTA, CDR2 FQGTGA. With V trimmed by 2 bases and J by 6 bases, 3 bases remained unmatched. Sequencing used immunoSEQ multiplex PCR; TCRdb keeps in-frame clones, though not all of them. The sample carries about 62,000 clones, around 92% recorded once. The receptor comes from a human donor in good health. Some clones in this sample may be carry-over from other donors' samples. J is TRBJ1-6 and V is TRBV7-3, with 8 bases identical to TRBD1. The sample comprised PBMCs. This chain's CDR3 is CASSLGTGINSPLHF. Here the CDR3 DNA reads TGTGCCAGCAGCTTAGGGACAGGAATTAATTCACCCCTCCACTTT.